The rows below give T cell receptor beta chains drawn from one sample of a study of blood T cell repertoires in COVID-19. Here immunoSEQ multiplex PCR was the method, and the copy in TCRdb shows in-frame clones only, minus some. The sample contains 200,000 to 250,000 clones, less than 90% of which appear only once. Sequences were obtained from PBMCs or T cells enriched from blood (not recorded which). These receptors came from a woman in her 30s who had recovered from COVID-19. CDR3s include the opening cysteine and the closing phenylalanine or tryptophan. A D gene is named only where the DNA matches it firmly.

V gene: TRBV6-2/TRBV6-3
D gene: -
CDR3 protein: CASSSHGSPLHF

V gene: TRBV3-1/TRBV3-2
D gene: -
CDR3 protein: CASSQDVSGANVLTF

V gene: TRBV15
D gene: TRBD2
CDR3 protein: CATSRSLTSFTGELFF

V gene: TRBV5-5
D gene: -
CDR3 protein: CASSFDSNNEQFF

V gene: TRBV27
D gene: -
CDR3 protein: CASSLSPPGTYEQYF

V gene: TRBV20-1
D gene: -
CDR3 protein: CSASGATSSYEQYF

V gene: TRBV3-1/TRBV3-2
D gene: TRBD1
CDR3 protein: CASSPGTDWGTEAFF

V gene: TRBV6-2/TRBV6-3
D gene: TRBD1
CDR3 protein: CASSYAGQGTDTQYF

V gene: TRBV24-1
D gene: TRBD2
CDR3 protein: CATSDLPLRRGGPYNEQFF

V gene: TRBV7-9
D gene: -
CDR3 protein: CASSLEAGMGHTEAFF

V gene: TRBV6-2/TRBV6-3
D gene: TRBD1
CDR3 protein: CASSYTTGQGIRYTEAFF

V gene: TRBV19
D gene: -
CDR3 protein: CASSIALFLRNTEAFF

V gene: TRBV10-3
D gene: TRBD1
CDR3 protein: CAITTPGQGYGYTF

V gene: TRBV6-5
D gene: TRBD1
CDR3 protein: CASSSTGDTEAFF

V gene: TRBV18
D gene: TRBD1
CDR3 protein: CASSPPDRDGNEQFF

V gene: TRBV5-4
D gene: -
CDR3 protein: CASSLAPNAANEKLFF

V gene: TRBV6-1
D gene: -
CDR3 protein: CASSDMDIDQPQHF

V gene: TRBV23-1
D gene: -
CDR3 protein: CASRTERSRVTEAFF

V gene: TRBV5-4
D gene: TRBD2
CDR3 protein: CASSLGLAGSSYEQYF

V gene: TRBV18
D gene: TRBD1
CDR3 protein: CASSPMDRTNTGELFF

V gene: TRBV9
D gene: TRBD2
CDR3 protein: CASSPGGTSGYEQFF

V gene: TRBV6-5
D gene: TRBD2
CDR3 protein: CASSLRTRRTEQFF

V gene: TRBV7-2
D gene: TRBD2
CDR3 protein: CASSLGAGGRIGETQYF

V gene: TRBV7-3
D gene: -
CDR3 protein: CASSSGGTSGANVLTF

V gene: TRBV6-5
D gene: TRBD1
CDR3 protein: CASSYSGTGNDEQYF

V gene: TRBV5-1
D gene: TRBD1
CDR3 protein: CASRLRPQGGNEKLFF

V gene: TRBV5-1
D gene: -
CDR3 protein: CASSLEAGINYGYTF

V gene: TRBV30
D gene: TRBD1
CDR3 protein: CAWSSDNTGENPITNEKLFF

V gene: TRBV19
D gene: TRBD2
CDR3 protein: CASTGGGETQYF

V gene: TRBV19
D gene: -
CDR3 protein: CASSWTDGAYGYTF

V gene: TRBV18
D gene: TRBD2
CDR3 protein: CASSPGGLAGGLYSYEQYF

V gene: TRBV4-3
D gene: -
CDR3 protein: CASSPFWEPIWDTQYF

V gene: TRBV5-1
D gene: -
CDR3 protein: CASSLSSEVSYNEQFF

V gene: TRBV4-3
D gene: TRBD1
CDR3 protein: CASSHGTGRTPYGYTF

V gene: TRBV6-2/TRBV6-3
D gene: -
CDR3 protein: CASSYSIPGLETQYF

V gene: TRBV5-1
D gene: TRBD2
CDR3 protein: CASSLVASAGGRETQYF

V gene: TRBV11-2
D gene: -
CDR3 protein: CASSPRTEPGNTIYF

V gene: TRBV15
D gene: -
CDR3 protein: CATSTGTTNEKLFF

V gene: TRBV19
D gene: -
CDR3 protein: CASSQDLQETQYF

V gene: TRBV7-9
D gene: -
CDR3 protein: CASSGIRGGEFF

V gene: TRBV7-8
D gene: TRBD2
CDR3 protein: CASSSPGLGYNEQFF

V gene: TRBV6-5
D gene: TRBD1
CDR3 protein: CASSYRGRNEQFF